The 30 T cell receptor beta chains reported below all come from one sample, sequenced in a study of cytomegalovirus exposure and HLA in healthy donors. Vbeta (60) and Jbeta (13) primers were used in the PCR. Some clones are missing from TCRdb's copy, which holds only in-frame ones; the method was immunoSEQ multiplex PCR. The sample carries some 150,000 clones, roughly 80% recorded once. Input material: PBMCs. All receptors derive from a woman in her 30s in good health and CMV-seropositive.

V gene TRBV9 combines with J gene TRBJ2-5, with 7 bases matching TRBD1. The CDR3 extends over 15 amino acids. V lost 6 bases and J lost 2; bases outside the gene matches: 10. Germline V gene lookup returns CDR1 SGDLS and CDR2 YYNGEE. The CDR3 here is CASTPTGTAQETQYF. As DNA, the CDR3 is TGTGCCAGCACCCCAACGGGGACAGCTCAAGAGACCCAGTACTTC.

The J gene is TRBJ1-3, the V gene TRBV11-1; D remains ambiguous. The CDR3 covers 13 residues. Germline CDR1 is SGHAT and CDR2 is FQDESV (reference sequence). The V and J ends lost 3 bases and 0 bases respectively, with 3 bases between them. CDR3 in amino acids: CASSLSSGNTIYF. In DNA form, the CDR3 reads TGTGCCAGCAGCTTGAGCTCTGGAAACACCATATATTTT.

The rearrangement uses TRBV7-3 and TRBJ1-6, with D perhaps TRBD1 (5 bases). The V end lost 2 bases, the J end lost 10 bases, and 9 bases lay between the germline ends. CDR3 length equals 13 residues. Germline values: CDR1 SGHTA, CDR2 FQGTGA. The CDR3 DNA follows: TGTGCCAGCAGCTTACAGGGAAACTCACCCCTCCACTTT. This encodes CASSLQGNSPLHF.

This clone appeared once. The V and J genes are TRBV11-2 and TRBJ2-5, with D unresolved. TRBJ2-7 explains the end of the DNA better; the J call may be wrong. Germline V gives CDR1 SGHAT, CDR2 FQNNGV. The CDR3 totals 13 residues. The CDR3, as DNA: TGTGCCAGCAGCTTACTGGCGGACTACGAGCAGTACTTC. Amino acid sequence: CASSLLADYEQYF.

The V gene is TRBV4-1, the J gene TRBJ2-1; D is perhaps TRBD2 (6 bases). Germline V gene lookup returns CDR1 MGHRA and CDR2 YSYEKL. The CDR3 extends over 18 amino acids. V was pared by 1 base and J by 4 bases, with 20 bases between. CDR3 region: CASSQGRAGRYKYNEQFF. CDR3 DNA sequence: TGCGCCAGCAGCCAAGGGAGGGCAGGGAGATATAAGTACAATGAGCAGTTCTTC.

The chain links TRBV19 to TRBJ1-5; TRBD1 is a possible D gene (6 bases). The CDR3 is made up of 17 amino acids. V was cut by 6 bases and J by 3 bases, with 21 bases left in between. Germline V gene data show CDR1 as LNHDA and CDR2 as SQIVND (reference sequence). The CDR3 sequence is CASSHRSGDGNNQPQHF. CDR3 nucleotides: TGTGCCAGTAGCCATAGATCAGGGGATGGCAACAATCAGCCCCAGCATTTT.

The count of this clone is one. The chain combines TRBV10-3 with TRBJ2-1, with 7 bases that match TRBD2. The germline CDR1 and CDR2 sequences are ENHRY and SYGVKD. This CDR3 region has 14 residues. V lost 8 bases, J lost 4 bases, and 8 bases stayed unmatched. The CDR3 bases are TGTGCCATCGCAAGCGGGGAACCTTACAATGAGCAGTTCTTC. It is translated as CAIASGEPYNEQFF.

The chain combines TRBV4-3 with TRBJ1-1, with 9 bases aligning to TRBD1. Germline assignment: CDR1 LGHNA and CDR2 YSLEER. CDR3 length equals 14 residues. With 0 bases clipped from V and 10 bases from J, the junction kept 6 bases outside the gene matches. CDR3 sequence (DNA): TGCGCCAGCAGCCAAGAAACAGGGGGCGCGAGAGCTTTCTTT. Translating gives CASSQETGGARAFF.

Of note for this clone: One end of the junction fails to match germline, which may point to a read error. This rearrangement joins TRBV5-1 to TRBJ1-2, with a tentative D call TRBD1 (5 bases). The CDR3 runs to 14 residues. The germline V gene encodes CDR1 SGHRS and CDR2 YFSETQ. CDR3 DNA: TGCGCCAACAGCGGGGTCGCAGGGAGGTATGGCTACACCTTC. It is translated as CANSGVAGRYGYTF.

The chain has TRBV7-2 and TRBJ2-3, with TRBD2 identical over 14 bases. Germline CDR1 and CDR2: SGHTA and FQGNSA. The CDR3 extends over 19 amino acids. J was trimmed by 1 base and V by 0 bases; bases with no gene match: 6. CDR3: CASSLAGLAGGPRTDTQYF. CDR3 nucleotide sequence: TGTGCCAGCAGCTTAGCTGGACTAGCGGGGGGCCCCCGCACAGATACGCAGTATTTT.

This clone was seen a single time. The rearrangement uses TRBV7-2 and TRBJ2-7; 7 nucleotides align to TRBD2. The germline gives CDR1 SGHTA, CDR2 FQGNSA. V dropped 1 base and J dropped 4; count of bases not matched to a gene: 10. This CDR3 is built from 16 residues. This CDR3 is CASSLVIGGTQYEQYF. DNA for the CDR3: TGTGCCAGCAGCTTAGTCATCGGGGGGACCCAGTACGAGCAGTACTTC.

This sequence joins TRBV9 and TRBJ2-2; D gene uncertain. This CDR3 contains 14 residues. The V gene lost 4 bases and the J gene lost 1 base, with 8 bases spanning the gap. Germline values: CDR1 SGDLS, CDR2 YYNGEE. The CDR3 loop is CASSFTGNTGELFF. The CDR3 nucleotides are TGTGCCAGCAGCTTTACCGGGAACACCGGGGAGCTGTTTTTT.

The CDR3 loop reads CASSYPPMNTEAFF. The CDR3 coding sequence is TGTGCCAGCAGTTACCCCCCAATGAACACTGAAGCTTTCTTT. The chain combines TRBV6-6 with TRBJ1-1; unclear D gene. This CDR3 region has 14 residues. Germline values: CDR1 MNHNY, CDR2 SVGAGI (reference sequence). V was clipped by 2 bases and J by 0 bases, with 7 bases between them.

This clone was counted only a few times. The rearrangement uses TRBV7-9 and TRBJ1-1; D gene uncertain. Germline V gene lookup returns CDR1 SEHNR and CDR2 FQNEAQ (reference sequence). The V gene lost 6 bases and the J gene lost 1 base, with 15 bases spanning the gap. The CDR3 consists of 15 residues. The CDR3 here is CASRPGTERNTEAFF. The CDR3 bases are TGTGCCAGCAGACCGGGAACAGAAAGGAACACTGAAGCTTTCTTT.

V usage is TRBV5-4 and J usage is TRBJ2-1; weak D call: TRBD2 (6 bases). V shed 0 bases and J shed 5 bases, with 9 bases lying between them. Germline CDR1 reads SGHNT; CDR2 reads YYREEE (reference sequence). The CDR3 is 14 residues long. CDR3 in amino acids: CASSLELADNEQFF. The CDR3 DNA sequence: TGTGCCAGCAGCTTGGAACTAGCCGACAATGAGCAGTTCTTC. The full variable domain, rest sourced from reference TRBV5-4 and TRBJ2-1, is ETGVTQSPTHLIKTRGQQVTLRCSSQSGHNTVSWYQQALGQGPQFIFQYYREEENGRGNFPPRFSGLQFPNYSSELNVNALELDDSALYLCASSLELADNEQFFGPGTRLTVL.

This chain uses TRBV4-1 with TRBJ1-5, with no clear D. Per the germline V gene, CDR1 is MGHRA and CDR2 is YSYEKL. This CDR3 is built from 13 residues. Trimming pared 0 bases from V and 9 bases from J, leaving 9 bases between. The CDR3 DNA reads as TGCGCCAGCAGCCAAGATCTAGCGCTGCCCCAGCATTTT. It codes for CASSQDLALPQHF.

V gene TRBV5-1 combines with J gene TRBJ1-4, with 10 bases lining up with TRBD1. With 2 bases clipped from V and 8 bases from J, the junction kept 3 bases outside the gene matches. The CDR3 is 14 residues long. Germline V gives CDR1 SGHRS, CDR2 YFSETQ. The CDR3 DNA is TGCGCCAGCAGCTTAGGGGACAGGGGCGAAAAACTGTTTTTT. Its protein is CASSLGDRGEKLFF. Full variable domain (outside the CDR3, taken from reference TRBV5-1 and TRBJ1-4): KAGVTQTPRYLIKTRGQQVTLSCSPISGHRSVSWYQQTPGQGLQFLFEYFSETQRNKGNFPGRFSGRQFSNSRSEMNVSTLELGDSALYLCASSLGDRGEKLFFGSGTQLSVL.

This chain connects TRBV5-4 to TRBJ2-3; 8 nucleotides match TRBD2. The junction had 8 bases not matched to a gene; V was cut back by 4 bases and J by 4 bases. The length of the CDR3 is 15 residues. CDR1 is SGHNT, CDR2 YYREEE, per germline (reference sequence). In nucleotides, the CDR3 is TGTGCCAGCAGCAGAAGCGGGGGCGGGGCAGATACGCAGTATTTT. It translates to CASSRSGGGADTQYF.

The chain has TRBV10-3 and TRBJ2-6; D unresolved. V was shortened by 9 bases and J by 1 base, with 4 bases between the two germline ends. Germline CDR1 ENHRY, CDR2 SYGVKD. The CDR3 covers 12 residues. CDR3 bases: TGTGCCATTACATCTGGGGCCAACGTCCTGACTTTC. Residues: CAITSGANVLTF.

This chain links TRBV6-1 with TRBJ1-5; D not certain. Germline V CDR1 and CDR2: MNHNS, SASEGT. The germline V and J ends were trimmed by 2 bases and 5 bases, with 13 bases remaining between them. The CDR3 totals 15 residues. The CDR3 reads CASSEMGSFHQPQHF. In DNA form, the CDR3 reads TGTGCCAGCAGTGAAATGGGCAGTTTTCATCAGCCCCAGCATTTT.

J is TRBJ2-5 and V is TRBV27, with D maybe TRBD2 (7 bases). The V gene lost 1 base and the J gene lost 5 bases, with 11 bases spanning the gap. Germline V gene data show CDR1 as MNHEY and CDR2 as SMNVEV (reference sequence). This CDR3 comprises 14 residues. The CDR3 protein is CASSLFRGAETQYF. As DNA, the CDR3 is TGTGCCAGCAGTTTATTTCGGGGGGCTGAGACCCAGTACTTC.

Only a few counts were recorded for this clone. The V gene is TRBV29-1, the J gene TRBJ2-1; D is perhaps TRBD2 (5 bases). The CDR3 has 11 residues. V shed 4 bases and J shed 7 bases, with 8 bases lying between them. Germline loops: CDR1 SQVTM, CDR2 ANQGSEA. The CDR3 nucleotides are TGCAGCGTTGGGACTGGGAATGAGCAGTTCTTC. Protein sequence: CSVGTGNEQFF.

The count of this clone is one. This rearrangement joins TRBV9 to TRBJ1-5, with TRBD1 identical over 7 bases. Germline-derived CDR1 and CDR2 are SGDLS and YYNGEE. With V trimmed by 0 bases and J by 2 bases, 2 bases remained unmatched. This CDR3 contains 15 residues. The CDR3 region has the DNA TGTGCCAGCAGCGTAGAAGGACAGGGCAATCAGCCCCAGCATTTT. Amino acids: CASSVEGQGNQPQHF.

The chain employs TRBV4-3 and TRBJ1-4, with D uncertain. There are 15 residues in the CDR3. Germline CDR1 is LGHNA and CDR2 is YSLEER. Trimming removed 6 bases at V and 0 bases at J, with 11 bases between. DNA of the CDR3: TGCGCCAGCAGACTACTCGGTGCAACTAATGAAAAACTGTTTTTT. This codes for CASRLLGATNEKLFF.

This chain uses TRBV6-1 with TRBJ1-5; D perhaps matches TRBD1 (5 bases). Trimming removed 8 bases from V and 4 bases from J, with 12 bases in between. Germline CDR1 reads MNHNS; CDR2 reads SASEGT. The CDR3 is 13 amino acids. Here the CDR3 DNA reads TGTGCCAGCCTGCGACAGCAGAATCAGCCCCAGCATTTT. As protein: CASLRQQNQPQHF.

This chain uses TRBV7-2 with TRBJ1-6; a weak D match, TRBD1 (6 bases). Looked up from germline, CDR1 is SGHTA and CDR2 is FQGNSA. The CDR3 loop spans 16 amino acids. The germline V and J ends were trimmed by 6 bases and 0 bases, with 12 bases remaining between them. The CDR3 sequence: CASSLTGYSYNSPLHF. CDR3 sequence (DNA): TGTGCCAGCAGTCTTACAGGGTACTCCTATAATTCACCCCTCCACTTT.

The gene calls are TRBV6-4 and TRBJ1-5; 7 bases match TRBD1. Germline V lookup: CDR1 MRHNA, CDR2 SNTAGT. Trimming removed 5 bases from V and 0 bases from J; junction bases left unmatched: 4. The CDR3 length is 15 residues. The CDR3 nucleotides are TGTGCCAGCAGTCCCCAGGGGGATAGCAATCAGCCCCAGCATTTT. It encodes CASSPQGDSNQPQHF.

There are a few counts of this clone. Written as DNA, the CDR3 is TGTGCCAGCGGGGGGTTCTGGGCTGGGGCCAACGTCCTGACTTTC. Amino acids: CASGGFWAGANVLTF. The genes are TRBV6-6 and TRBJ2-6; D is possibly TRBD2 (6 bases). V was shortened by 8 bases and J by 2 bases, with 13 bases between the two germline ends. The CDR3 covers 15 residues. Germline loops: CDR1 MNHNY, CDR2 SVGAGI (reference sequence).

This chain joins TRBV30 and TRBJ2-7; D remains unclear. The CDR3 consists of 13 residues. Trimming removed 0 bases at V and 6 bases at J, with 12 bases between. Germline CDR1 GTSNPN, CDR2 SVGIG (reference sequence). Here the CDR3 DNA reads TGTGCCTGGAGTGTAGCAATTTCTAGCGAGCAGTACTTC. Encoded protein: CAWSVAISSEQYF.

The V call is TRBV7-9, the J call TRBJ2-2; 8 nucleotides align to TRBD1. Trimming took 6 bases from V and 4 from J; bases not matched to a gene: 4. The CDR3 spans 14 residues. Germline V gene sequence: CDR1 SEHNR, CDR2 FQNEAQ (reference sequence). Here the CDR3 DNA reads TGTGCCAGCAGTTATACAGGGGGCACCGGGGAGCTGTTTTTT. The encoded protein is CASSYTGGTGELFF.